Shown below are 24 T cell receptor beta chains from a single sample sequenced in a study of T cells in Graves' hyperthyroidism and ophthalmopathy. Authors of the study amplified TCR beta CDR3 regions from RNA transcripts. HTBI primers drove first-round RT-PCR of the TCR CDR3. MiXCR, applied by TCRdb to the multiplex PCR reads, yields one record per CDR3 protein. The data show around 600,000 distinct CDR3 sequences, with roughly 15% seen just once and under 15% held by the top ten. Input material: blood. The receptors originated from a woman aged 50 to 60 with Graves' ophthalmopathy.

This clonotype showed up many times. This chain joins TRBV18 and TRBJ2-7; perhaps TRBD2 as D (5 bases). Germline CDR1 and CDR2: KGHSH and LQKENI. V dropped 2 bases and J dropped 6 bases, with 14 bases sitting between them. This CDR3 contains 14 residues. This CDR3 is CASSPSSGLFEQYF. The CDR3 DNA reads TGTGCCAGCTCACCATCCAGCGGACTCTTCGAGCAGTACTTC. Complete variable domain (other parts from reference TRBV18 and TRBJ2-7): NAGVMQNPRHLVRRRGQEARLRCSPMKGHSHVYWYRQLPEEGLKFMVYLQKENIIDESGMPKERFSAEFPKEGPSILRIQQVVRGDSAAYFCASSPSSGLFEQYFGPGTRLTVT.

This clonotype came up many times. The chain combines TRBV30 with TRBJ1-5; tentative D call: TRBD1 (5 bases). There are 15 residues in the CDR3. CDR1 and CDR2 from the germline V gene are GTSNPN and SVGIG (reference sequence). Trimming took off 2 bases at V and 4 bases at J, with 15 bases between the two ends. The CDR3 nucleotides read TGTGCCTGGAGTATGGGTTCGGCAGGGAATCAGCCCCAGCATTTT. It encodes CAWSMGSAGNQPQHF.

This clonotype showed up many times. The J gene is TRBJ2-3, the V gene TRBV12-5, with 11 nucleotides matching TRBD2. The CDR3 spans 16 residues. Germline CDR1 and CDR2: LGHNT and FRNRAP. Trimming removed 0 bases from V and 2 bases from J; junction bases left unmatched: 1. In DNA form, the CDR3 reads TGTGCTAGTGGTTTGGTACTAGCGGGAGCCACAGATACGCAGTATTTT. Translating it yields CASGLVLAGATDTQYF.

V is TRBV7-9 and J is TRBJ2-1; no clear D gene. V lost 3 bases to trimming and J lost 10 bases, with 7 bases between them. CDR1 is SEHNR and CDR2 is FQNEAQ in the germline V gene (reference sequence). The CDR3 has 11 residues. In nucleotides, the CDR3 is TGTGCCAGCAGCTTTCTAGGGGAGCAGTTCTTC. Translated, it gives CASSFLGEQFF. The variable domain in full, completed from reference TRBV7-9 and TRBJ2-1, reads DTGVSQNPRHKITKRGQNVTFRCDPISEHNRLYWYRQTLGQGPEFLTYFQNEAQLEKSRLLSDRFSAERPKGSFSTLEIQRTEQGDSAMYLCASSFLGEQFFGPGTRLTVL.

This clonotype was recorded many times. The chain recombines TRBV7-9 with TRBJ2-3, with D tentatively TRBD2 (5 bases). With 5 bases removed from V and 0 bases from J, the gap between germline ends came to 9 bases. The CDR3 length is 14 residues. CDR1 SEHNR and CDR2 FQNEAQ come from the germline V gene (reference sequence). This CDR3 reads CASSQTRSTDTQYF. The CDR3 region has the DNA TGTGCCAGCAGCCAAACTAGAAGCACAGATACGCAGTATTTT.

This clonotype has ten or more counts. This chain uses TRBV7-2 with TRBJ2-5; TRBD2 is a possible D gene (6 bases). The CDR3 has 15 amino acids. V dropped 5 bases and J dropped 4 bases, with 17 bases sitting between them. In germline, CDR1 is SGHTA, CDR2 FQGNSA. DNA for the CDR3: TGTGCCAGCAGCCCCCGGACGGGAGTGGGAGAGACCCAGTACTTC. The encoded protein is CASSPRTGVGETQYF.

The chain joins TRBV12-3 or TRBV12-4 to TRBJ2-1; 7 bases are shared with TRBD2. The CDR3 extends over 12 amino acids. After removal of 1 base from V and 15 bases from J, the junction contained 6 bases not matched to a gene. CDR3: CASSLEGLVRFF. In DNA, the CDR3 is TGTGCCAGCAGTTTAGAAGGACTAGTTCGGTTCTTC.

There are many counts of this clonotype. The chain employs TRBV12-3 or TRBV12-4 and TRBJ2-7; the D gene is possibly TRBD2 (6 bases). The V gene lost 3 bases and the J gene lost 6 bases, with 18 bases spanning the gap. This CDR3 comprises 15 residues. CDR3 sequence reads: CASSLRAQTGGEQYF. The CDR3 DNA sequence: TGTGCCAGCAGTTTGCGGGCACAGACCGGGGGCGAGCAGTACTTC.

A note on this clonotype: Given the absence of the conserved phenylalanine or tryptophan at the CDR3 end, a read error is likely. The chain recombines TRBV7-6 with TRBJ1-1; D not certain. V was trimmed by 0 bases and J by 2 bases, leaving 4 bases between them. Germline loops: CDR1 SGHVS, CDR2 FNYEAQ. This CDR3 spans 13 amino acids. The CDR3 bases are TGTGCCAGCAGCTTAGCAGGAAACACTGAAGCTTTCTCT. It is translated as CASSLAGNTEAFS.

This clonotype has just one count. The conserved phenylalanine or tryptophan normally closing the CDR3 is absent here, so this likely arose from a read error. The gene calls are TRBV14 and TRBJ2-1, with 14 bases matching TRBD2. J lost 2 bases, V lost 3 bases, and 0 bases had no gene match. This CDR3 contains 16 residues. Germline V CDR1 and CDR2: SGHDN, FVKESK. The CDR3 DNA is TGTGCCAGCAGCCAGGGACTAGCGGGAGCCTACAATGAGCAGTTCTCC. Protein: CASSQGLAGAYNEQFS.

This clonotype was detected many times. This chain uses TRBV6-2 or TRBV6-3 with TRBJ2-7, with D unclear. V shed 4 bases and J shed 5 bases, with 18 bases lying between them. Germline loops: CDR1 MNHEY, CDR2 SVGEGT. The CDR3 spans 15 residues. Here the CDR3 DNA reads TGTGCCAGCAGTTCCCGCTTAGACGGTTCTAACGAGCAGTACTTC. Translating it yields CASSSRLDGSNEQYF.

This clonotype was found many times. The CDR3 region is CASSSKGLAGEQFF. CDR3 coding DNA: TGTGCCAGCAGCTCCAAGGGACTAGCGGGAGAGCAGTTCTTC. The rearrangement links TRBV11-3 to TRBJ2-1; TRBD2 matches at 13 bases. Germline V lookup: CDR1 SGHNT, CDR2 YENEEA. The trim removed 4 bases at V and 10 bases at J, leaving 4 bases unmatched. This CDR3 spans 14 amino acids. The variable domain in full, completed from reference TRBV11-3 and TRBJ2-1, reads EAGVVQSPRYKIIEKKQPVAFWCNPISGHNTLYWYLQNLGQGPELLIRYENEEAVDDSQLPKDRFSAERLKGVDSTLKIQPAELGDSAVYLCASSSKGLAGEQFFGPGTRLTVL.

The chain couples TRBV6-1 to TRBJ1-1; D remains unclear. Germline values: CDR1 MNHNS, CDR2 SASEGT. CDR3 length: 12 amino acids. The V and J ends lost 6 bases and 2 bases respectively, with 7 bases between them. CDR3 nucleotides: TGTGCCAGCAGACCCCCCAACACTGAAGCTTTCTTT. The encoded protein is CASRPPNTEAFF.

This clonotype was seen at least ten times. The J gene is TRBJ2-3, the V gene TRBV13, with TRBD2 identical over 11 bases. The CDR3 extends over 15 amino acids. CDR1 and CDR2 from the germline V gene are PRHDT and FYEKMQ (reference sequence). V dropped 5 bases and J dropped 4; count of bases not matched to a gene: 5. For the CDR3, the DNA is TGTGCCAGCAGCGTTAGCGGGAGGGGTTCAGATACGCAGTATTTT. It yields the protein CASSVSGRGSDTQYF.

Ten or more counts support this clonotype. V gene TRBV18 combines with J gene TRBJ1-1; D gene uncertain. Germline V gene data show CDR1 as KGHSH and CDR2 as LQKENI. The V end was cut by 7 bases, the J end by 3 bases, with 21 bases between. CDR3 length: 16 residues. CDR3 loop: CASLPRVLGSDTEAFF. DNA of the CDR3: TGTGCCAGCTTACCGAGGGTCCTTGGCTCGGACACTGAAGCTTTCTTT.

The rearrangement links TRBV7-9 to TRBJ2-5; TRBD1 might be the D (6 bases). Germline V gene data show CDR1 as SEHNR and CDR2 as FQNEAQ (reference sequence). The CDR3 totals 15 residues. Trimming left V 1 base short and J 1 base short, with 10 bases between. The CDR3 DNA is TGTGCCAGCAGCTTAGGGCCAGGGGCCCAAGAGACCCAGTACTTC. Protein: CASSLGPGAQETQYF.

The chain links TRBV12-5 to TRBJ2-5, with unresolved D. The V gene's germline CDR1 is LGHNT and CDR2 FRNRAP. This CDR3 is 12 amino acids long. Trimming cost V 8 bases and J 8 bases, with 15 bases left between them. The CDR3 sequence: CASHGVRDTQYF. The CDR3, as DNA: TGTGCTAGTCATGGGGTTCGAGACACCCAGTACTTC.

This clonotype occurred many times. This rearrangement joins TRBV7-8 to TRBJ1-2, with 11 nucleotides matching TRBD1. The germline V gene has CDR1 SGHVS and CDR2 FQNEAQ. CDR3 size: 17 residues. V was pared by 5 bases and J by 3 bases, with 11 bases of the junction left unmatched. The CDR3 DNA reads TGTGCCAGCAGCACGCCTCTGGACAGGGGGCAGGACTATGGCTACACCTTC. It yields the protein CASSTPLDRGQDYGYTF.

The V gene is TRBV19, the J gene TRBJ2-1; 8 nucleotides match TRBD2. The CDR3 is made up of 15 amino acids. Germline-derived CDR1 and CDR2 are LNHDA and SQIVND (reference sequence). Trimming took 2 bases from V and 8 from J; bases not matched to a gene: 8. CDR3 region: CASSIIGGRSHEQFF. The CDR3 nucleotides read TGTGCCAGTAGTATAATTGGCGGGAGGTCCCATGAGCAGTTCTTC.

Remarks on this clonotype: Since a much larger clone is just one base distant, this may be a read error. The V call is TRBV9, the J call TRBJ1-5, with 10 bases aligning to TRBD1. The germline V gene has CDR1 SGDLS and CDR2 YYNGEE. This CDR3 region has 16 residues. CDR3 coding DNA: TGTGCCAGCAGCGTAGGGTGGGGACAGGGGAATCGGCCCCAGCATTTT. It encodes CASSVGWGQGNRPQHF.

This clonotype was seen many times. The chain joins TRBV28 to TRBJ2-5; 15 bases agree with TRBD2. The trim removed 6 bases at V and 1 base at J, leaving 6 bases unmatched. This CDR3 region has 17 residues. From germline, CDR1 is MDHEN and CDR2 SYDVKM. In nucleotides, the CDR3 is TGTGCCAGCAGGCGAGGACTAGCGGGGGGGTTCCAAGAGACCCAGTACTTC. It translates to CASRRGLAGGFQETQYF.

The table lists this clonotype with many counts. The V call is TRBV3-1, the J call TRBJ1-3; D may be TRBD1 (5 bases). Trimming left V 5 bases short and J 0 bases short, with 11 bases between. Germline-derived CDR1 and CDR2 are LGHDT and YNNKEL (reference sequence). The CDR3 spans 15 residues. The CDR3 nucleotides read TGTGCCAGCAGCACCTCAGGGATCTCTGGAAACACCATATATTTT. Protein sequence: CASSTSGISGNTIYF.

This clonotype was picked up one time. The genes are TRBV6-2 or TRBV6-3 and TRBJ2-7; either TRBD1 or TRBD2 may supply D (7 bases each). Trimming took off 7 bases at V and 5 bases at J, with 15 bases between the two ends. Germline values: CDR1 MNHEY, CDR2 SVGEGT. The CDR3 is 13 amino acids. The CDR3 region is CASKRDRGHEQYF. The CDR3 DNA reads TGTGCCAGCAAGCGGGACAGAGGCCACGAGCAGTACTTC.

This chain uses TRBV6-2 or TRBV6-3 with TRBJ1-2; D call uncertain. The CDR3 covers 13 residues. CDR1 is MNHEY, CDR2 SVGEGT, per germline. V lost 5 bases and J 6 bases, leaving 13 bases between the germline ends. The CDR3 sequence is CASSGRRWDGYTF. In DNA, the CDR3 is TGTGCCAGCAGTGGCCGAAGATGGGATGGCTACACCTTC.